This entry lists 23 T cell receptor beta chains sequenced from one sample in a study of blood T cell repertoires in COVID-19. Some clones are missing from TCRdb's copy, which holds only in-frame ones; the method was immunoSEQ multiplex PCR. The sample contains more than 45,000 clones, roughly 89% of which appear only once. Sequencing was done on a sample of peripheral blood. These receptors originate from a man older than 75 with acute or convalescent COVID-19.

The chain uses TRBV6-2 or TRBV6-3 and TRBJ2-7, with D possibly matching TRBD1 (5 bases). The germline V gene encodes CDR1 MNHEY and CDR2 SVGEGT. This CDR3 is built from 13 residues. V lost 5 bases, J lost 2 bases, and 10 bases lay in between. CDR3 in amino acids: CASSNGAPYEQYF. CDR3 bases: TGTGCCAGCAGTAATGGGGCCCCCTACGAGCAGTACTTC.

This rearrangement joins TRBV11-2 to TRBJ2-7; 7 bases agree with TRBD1. Trimming at V came to 3 bases and at J to 4 bases, leaving 3 bases not matched to a gene. Germline CDR1 reads SGHAT; CDR2 reads FQNNGV. CDR3 length: 13 amino acids. The DNA for the CDR3 is TGTGCCAGCAGCTTTAACAGGGGTTACGAGCAGTACTTC. Its protein product is CASSFNRGYEQYF.

The V and J genes are TRBV5-4 and TRBJ2-7; 11 bases line up with TRBD2. Trimming at V came to 3 bases and at J to 7 bases, leaving 3 bases not matched to a gene. This CDR3 is 13 amino acids long. Germline assignment: CDR1 SGHNT and CDR2 YYREEE (reference sequence). The CDR3 protein is CASSWRLAGEQYF. CDR3 in DNA: TGTGCCAGCAGCTGGAGACTAGCGGGGGAGCAGTACTTC.

The rearrangement links TRBV1 to TRBJ1-6. TRBV1 is a recognized pseudogene. This CDR3 comprises 15 residues. CDR3 sequence (DNA): TGCACCAGCAGCCAAGCCGGGGATAATAATTCACCCCTCCACTTT. Its protein is CTSSQAGDNNSPLHF.

The chain couples TRBV7-9 to TRBJ2-3; 7 bases line up with TRBD2. The CDR3 consists of 16 residues. The V gene's germline CDR1 is SEHNR and CDR2 FQNEAQ (reference sequence). The trim removed 4 bases at V and 3 bases at J, leaving 10 bases unmatched. Here the CDR3 reads CASSSGGSWWTDTQYF. For the CDR3, the DNA is TGTGCCAGCAGCTCCGGGGGGAGCTGGTGGACAGATACGCAGTATTTT.

The V gene is TRBV7-9, the J gene TRBJ1-1; no reliable D call. V lost 0 bases, J lost 1 base, and 9 bases lay in between. The CDR3 is 15 amino acids. CDR1 and CDR2 (germline): SEHNR, FQNEAQ (reference sequence). Written as DNA, the CDR3 is TGTGCCAGCAGCTTAGCGTTTGGCACGAACACTGAAGCTTTCTTT. Its translation is CASSLAFGTNTEAFF.

The chain has TRBV5-6 and TRBJ1-4; D possibly corresponds to TRBD1 (5 bases). V was shortened by 3 bases and J by 3 bases, with 12 bases between the two germline ends. The CDR3 is made up of 15 amino acids. CDR1 is SGHDT, CDR2 YYEEEE, per germline. The CDR3 nucleotides read TGTGCCAGCAGCTGGGGGGGTACTGCTAATGAAAAACTGTTTTTT. Residues: CASSWGGTANEKLFF.

This clone was seen only once. This chain connects TRBV6-2 or TRBV6-3 to TRBJ2-7; D possibly corresponds to TRBD1 (5 bases). The germline CDR1 and CDR2 sequences are MNHEY and SVGEGT. The CDR3 runs to 14 residues. Between the trimmed V and J ends, which lost 0 bases and 5 bases, there was a span of 11 bases. The CDR3 is CASSYSPPGNEQYF. In DNA, the CDR3 is TGTGCCAGCAGTTACTCACCCCCAGGGAACGAGCAGTACTTC.

The chain employs TRBV5-4 and TRBJ1-4; D possibly corresponds to TRBD1 (5 bases). V dropped 4 bases and J dropped 8 bases, with 18 bases sitting between them. The CDR3 is 15 amino acids. Germline V gene data show CDR1 as SGHNT and CDR2 as YYREEE (reference sequence). The CDR3 nucleotides read TGTGCCAGCAGCCCCTTTCCCCAGGGTGGAGAAAAACTGTTTTTT. It encodes CASSPFPQGGEKLFF.

V and J are TRBV24-1 and TRBJ1-6; D unresolved. V dropped 2 bases and J dropped 7 bases, with 26 bases sitting between them. The germline CDR1 and CDR2 sequences are KGHDR and SFDVKD. The CDR3 consists of 20 residues. The CDR3 nucleotides are TGTGCCACCAGTGATTACGCAGGTACCCAACCCGATGTCTTAAATTCACCCCTCCACTTT. Translated: CATSDYAGTQPDVLNSPLHF.

This clone was counted once. The chain is built from TRBV6-5 and TRBJ1-5; TRBD1 matches at 7 bases. The junction had 12 bases not matched to a gene; V was cut back by 6 bases and J by 7 bases. The CDR3 extends over 15 amino acids. The germline gives CDR1 MNHEY, CDR2 SVGAGI. The CDR3 DNA reads as TGTGCCAGCAGGAGGACAGGCCGGGCGGGACAGCCCCAGCATTTT. Translated: CASRRTGRAGQPQHF.

The chain combines TRBV9 with TRBJ2-7; TRBD1 aligns across 7 bases. The germline gives CDR1 SGDLS, CDR2 YYNGEE. This CDR3 is 14 amino acids long. J gave up 6 bases and V 4 bases, and 10 bases lay outside the gene matches. The CDR3 is CASSPQLGGGEQYF. The CDR3 coding sequence is TGTGCCAGCAGCCCCCAGCTAGGGGGCGGCGAGCAGTACTTC. Complete variable domain (other parts from reference TRBV9 and TRBJ2-7): DSGVTQTPKHLITATGQRVTLRCSPRSGDLSVYWYQQSLDQGLQFLIQYYNGEERAKGNILERFSAQQFPDLHSELNLSSLELGDSALYFCASSPQLGGGEQYFGPGTRLTVT.

V is TRBV30 and J is TRBJ2-7, with TRBD2 as a possible D gene (5 bases). CDR1 is GTSNPN and CDR2 is SVGIG in the germline V gene (reference sequence). Trimming shortened V by 5 bases and J by 3 bases, and 11 bases separated the two germline ends. The CDR3 is 12 residues long. In DNA, the CDR3 is TGTGCCTGGGGCCCCGGGAACTACGAGCAGTACTTC. The encoded protein is CAWGPGNYEQYF.

The V gene is TRBV9, the J gene TRBJ2-1; TRBD2 matches at 9 bases. The V segment lost 1 base and the J segment 7 bases; nucleotides outside the gene matches: 9. This CDR3 is 16 amino acids long. Germline-derived CDR1 and CDR2 are SGDLS and YYNGEE. Here the CDR3 DNA reads TGTGCCAGCAGCGTACATTTGCGGGGGGGCCAAAATGAGCAGTTCTTC. This codes for CASSVHLRGGQNEQFF.

This rearrangement joins TRBV6-6 to TRBJ1-2; no firm D call. The CDR3 has 11 residues. The germline V and J ends were trimmed by 6 bases and 8 bases, with 10 bases remaining between them. Germline assignment: CDR1 MNHNY and CDR2 SVGAGI (reference sequence). CDR3 in DNA: TGTGCCAGCAGCCCAAGCCGGGGCTACACCTTC. This codes for CASSPSRGYTF.

The chain carries TRBV7-2 and TRBJ2-7; 8 positions match TRBD2. J lost 3 bases, V lost 3 bases, and 4 bases had no gene match. In germline, CDR1 is SGHTA, CDR2 FQGNSA. This CDR3 is 14 amino acids long. The CDR3 nucleotides are TGTGCCAGCAGCTTCACTAGCGGAGACTACGAGCAGTACTTC. Translating it yields CASSFTSGDYEQYF.

This clone was counted only a few times. The chain employs TRBV30 and TRBJ2-3; TRBD2 is a possible D gene (7 bases). Trimming removed 1 base at V and 1 base at J, with 15 bases between. Germline CDR1 reads GTSNPN; CDR2 reads SVGIG (reference sequence). The CDR3 consists of 16 residues. CDR3 region: CAWSAGGPRGTDTQYF. The CDR3 DNA reads as TGTGCCTGGAGTGCGGGGGGCCCGCGGGGCACAGATACGCAGTATTTT.

The chain combines TRBV5-1 with TRBJ2-5, with 7 bases lining up with TRBD2. The length of the CDR3 is 14 residues. V trimming: 3 bases; J trimming: 10 bases; junction bases outside the gene matches: 12. Per the germline V gene, CDR1 is SGHRS and CDR2 is YFSETQ. The CDR3 is CASSSGTNRGVQYF. The DNA for the CDR3 is TGCGCCAGCAGCTCCGGGACGAACCGGGGGGTCCAGTACTTC.

The chain combines TRBV11-2 with TRBJ2-7; D might be TRBD1 (5 bases). The CDR3 totals 13 residues. V lost 6 bases and J 3 bases, leaving 12 bases between the germline ends. The germline gives CDR1 SGHAT, CDR2 FQNNGV. The CDR3 DNA follows: TGTGCCAGCAGTTTCAACCAGGGCTACGAGCAGTACTTC. It is translated as CASSFNQGYEQYF.

The rearrangement links TRBV7-9 to TRBJ1-6; D perhaps matches TRBD1 (5 bases). CDR3 length: 16 residues. V gave up 5 bases and J gave up 4 bases, with 15 bases separating them. Looked up from germline, CDR1 is SEHNR and CDR2 is FQNEAQ (reference sequence). The CDR3 loop is CASSPSGFSYNSPLHF. In DNA, the CDR3 is TGTGCCAGCAGCCCATCAGGGTTCTCATATAATTCACCCCTCCACTTT.

This clone showed up just once. The rearrangement links TRBV11-2 to TRBJ1-2; no definite D call. This CDR3 is 13 amino acids long. CDR1 and CDR2 from the germline V gene are SGHAT and FQNNGV. The V end lost 1 base, the J end lost 4 bases, and 7 bases lay between the germline ends. The CDR3 spells CASSLGATYGYTF. CDR3 sequence (DNA): TGTGCCAGCAGCTTAGGAGCAACCTATGGCTACACCTTC.

The chain is built from TRBV5-4 and TRBJ1-1; D is perhaps TRBD1 (6 bases). Germline V gene data show CDR1 as SGHNT and CDR2 as YYREEE (reference sequence). CDR3 size: 14 residues. V lost 4 bases and J lost 1, with 11 bases in between. The CDR3, as DNA: TGTGCCAGCAGCCCTGGACAGCAGAACACTGAAGCTTTCTTT. Its protein product is CASSPGQQNTEAFF.

CDR3 loop: CASSLSSGVADTQYF. The CDR3 nucleotides read TGCGCCAGCAGCTTGTCTAGCGGGGTTGCGGATACGCAGTATTTT. The genes are TRBV5-1 and TRBJ2-3; 9 bases are a match to TRBD2. The V gene's germline CDR1 is SGHRS and CDR2 YFSETQ. V shed 1 base, J shed 6 bases, and the junction held 6 bases outside the gene matches. The CDR3 totals 15 residues.